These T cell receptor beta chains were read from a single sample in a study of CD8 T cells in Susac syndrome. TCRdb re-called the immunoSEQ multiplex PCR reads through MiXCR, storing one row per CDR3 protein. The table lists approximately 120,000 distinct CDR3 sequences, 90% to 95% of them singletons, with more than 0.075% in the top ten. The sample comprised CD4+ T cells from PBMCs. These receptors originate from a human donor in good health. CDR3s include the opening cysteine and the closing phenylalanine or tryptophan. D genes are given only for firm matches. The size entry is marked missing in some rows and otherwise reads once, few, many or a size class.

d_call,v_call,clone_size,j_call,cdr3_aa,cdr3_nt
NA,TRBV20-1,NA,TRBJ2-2,CSASHRQNTGELFF,TGCAGTGCTAGCCACAGGCAGAACACCGGGGAGCTGTTTTTT
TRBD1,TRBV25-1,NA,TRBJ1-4,CASALGQGEKLFF,TGTGCCAGCGCCCTCGGACAGGGAGAAAAACTGTTTTTT
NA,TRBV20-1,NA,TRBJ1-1,CSARGGPSSSEAFF,TGCAGTGCTAGGGGGGGGCCGAGTTCCTCTGAAGCTTTCTTT
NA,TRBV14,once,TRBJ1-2,CASSPRDRYGYTF,TGTGCCAGCAGCCCAAGGGACCGTTATGGCTACACCTTC
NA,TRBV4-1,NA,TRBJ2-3,CASSPPTFTDTQYF,TGCGCCAGCAGCCCTCCCACCTTCACAGATACGCAGTATTTT
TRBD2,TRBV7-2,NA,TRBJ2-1,CASSLYGRADNEQFF,TGTGCCAGCAGCTTATACGGGAGGGCGGACAATGAGCAGTTCTTC
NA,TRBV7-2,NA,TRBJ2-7,CASSLEGVSSYEQYF,TGTGCCAGCAGCTTAGAAGGGGTCTCCTCCTACGAGCAGTACTTC
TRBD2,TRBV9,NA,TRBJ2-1,CASSVGGAGNNEQFF,TGTGCCAGCAGCGTAGGTGGAGCGGGAAACAATGAGCAGTTCTTC
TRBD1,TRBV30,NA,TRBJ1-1,CAWDRGGTEAFF,TGTGCCTGGGACAGGGGAGGGACTGAAGCTTTCTTT
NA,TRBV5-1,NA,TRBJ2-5,CASSRARTETQYF,TGCGCCAGCAGCCGGGCCCGGACGGAGACCCAGTACTTC
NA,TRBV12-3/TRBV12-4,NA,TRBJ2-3,CASSFGAPRGDTQYF,TGTGCCAGCAGTTTTGGGGCCCCCCGGGGGGATACGCAGTATTTT
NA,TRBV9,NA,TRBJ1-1,CASSASNTEAFF,TGTGCCAGCAGCGCTAGTAACACTGAAGCTTTCTTT
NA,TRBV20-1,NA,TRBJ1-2,CSASTDPYYGYTF,TGCAGTGCTAGTACAGACCCTTACTATGGCTACACCTTC
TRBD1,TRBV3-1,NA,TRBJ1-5,CASSLAGGGQPQHF,TGTGCCAGCAGCCTGGCAGGGGGCGGGCAGCCCCAGCATTTT
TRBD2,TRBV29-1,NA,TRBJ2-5,CGSSGRKGETQYF,TGCGGTAGTAGCGGGAGAAAGGGAGAGACCCAGTACTTC